This TCR beta chain was documented in a study of T cell responses to AZD1222 COVID-19 vaccine. Only in-frame clones appear in the TCRdb table, and some are missing; sequencing was by immunoSEQ multiplex PCR. Among around 120,000 clones, around 94% were seen once, and the ten largest hold 2% to 2.5%. J was trimmed by 5 bases and V by 5 bases; bases with no gene match: 6. The length of the CDR3 is 14 residues. CDR1 and CDR2 (germline): LGHNT, FRNRAP. Sequences were derived from peripheral blood, sampled on day 0 of AZD1222 vaccination. The rearrangement links TRBV12-5 to TRBJ1-5; 7 bases match TRBD1. This TCR was recovered from an adult in good health. CDR3 DNA sequence: TGTGCTAGTGGTCCCGGGACAGATGATCAGCCCCAGCATTTT. Residues: CASGPGTDDQPQHF. Supplemented by reference TRBV12-5 and TRBJ1-5, the full variable domain reads DARVTQTPRHKVTEMGQEVTMRCQPILGHNTVFWYRQTMMQGLELLAYFRNRAPLDDSGMPKDRFSAEMPDATLATLKIQPSEPRDSAVYFCASGPGTDDQPQHFGDGTRLSIL.